Below, one TCR beta chain is given with its context. Its antigen is unidentified. The CDR3 length is 13 residues. Germline V gives CDR1 SGHRS, CDR2 YFSETQ. Trimming removed 1 base at V and 4 bases at J, with 8 bases between. The table came from immunoSEQ multiplex PCR; TCRdb's copy has only in-frame clones and leaves some out. This sample has about 20,000 clones, with around 85% found just once. The sample is drawn from a study of OX40 agonist ivuxolimab in advanced cancers. Study at large: Of mixed ages from about 20 to 90 and averaging roughly 60 years, the group was around 78% male. Partial responses were recorded for three patients, including one with hepatocellular carcinoma and two with cutaneous melanoma.

Regarding the study as a whole: Relative to CD4+ cells, CD8+ T cells on average had more expanded clones. A proportion of nonresponders additionally exhibited low normalized T-cell clonal expansion.

Source: CD4+ or CD8+ T cells sorted from blood, taken in a trial of the OX40 agonist ivuxolimab. This TCR was recovered from an adult with an advanced solid tumor such as melanoma, head and neck, liver or kidney cancer. The chain has TRBV5-1 and TRBJ1-1, with D maybe TRBD1 (6 bases). This chain's CDR3 is CASSLQGFTEAFF. The DNA for the CDR3 is TGCGCCAGCAGCTTGCAGGGGTTCACTGAAGCTTTCTTT.